This T cell receptor (beta chain) emerged from a study of T cells after yellow fever vaccination. Study background: Some fractions had low cell numbers, and these were prepared with SMART-Seq v4 Ultra Low Input.

This clonotype was observed many times. Its antigen is not known. Template-switching 5'RACE yielded the TCR cDNA; a universal primer site and UMIs were added in the process. TCRdb re-called the 5' RACE reads through MiXCR, storing one row per CDR3 protein. This repertoire shows about 220,000 distinct CDR3 sequences, approximately 3.2% found once; its top ten account for 3.2%. General study results and limits: Re-detected after boosting: most primary clones, 96% of CD4 and 80% to 90% of CD8. CD4 and CD8 compartments shared a small share of clonotypes.

After removal of 1 base from V and 5 bases from J, the junction contained 6 bases not matched to a gene. Germline CDR1 and CDR2: SGHTA and FQGNSA. This CDR3 region has 15 residues. This sequence joins TRBV7-2 and TRBJ2-7; 9 bases align to TRBD1. The specimen was CD4+ T cells sorted from PBMCs, collected 10 days after the yellow fever booster vaccination. This receptor was identified in a man between 18 and 29 years old who received the YFV17D yellow fever vaccine. Written as DNA, the CDR3 is TGTGCCAGCAGCTTAGTTGGGGACAGGGCAGACGAGCAGTACTTC. It specifies CASSLVGDRADEQYF.